This T cell receptor beta chain was sequenced in a study of OX40 agonist ivuxolimab in advanced cancers. Study-level background: Patients were infused with ivuxolimab every 2 weeks at 0.01 to 10 mg/kg. Dose-escalation patients had hepatocellular carcinoma, melanoma, renal cell or head and neck cancer. Regarding the study as a whole: Specificity for antigen went undetermined in the expanded peripheral T cells. Expanded clones were, on average, more numerous among CD8+ T cells than CD4+.

Here immunoSEQ multiplex PCR was the method, and the copy in TCRdb shows in-frame clones only, minus some. The sample gives about 61,000 clones, roughly four fifths of which show up once; around 3.3% is in the top ten. This clone came up a few times. What it recognizes is unknown. Per the germline V gene, CDR1 is LNHDA and CDR2 is SQIVND (reference sequence). The CDR3 length is 15 residues. J lost 7 bases, V lost 4 bases, and 7 bases had no gene match. This receptor was obtained from an adult with an advanced solid tumor such as melanoma, head and neck, liver or kidney cancer. The sequencing used CD4+ or CD8+ T cells sorted from blood, collected in a trial of the OX40 agonist ivuxolimab. V and J are TRBV19 and TRBJ1-6; 7 bases line up with TRBD1. CDR3 loop: CASSTRQGENSPLHF. The CDR3 bases are TGTGCCAGTAGTACCAGACAGGGTGAAAATTCACCCCTCCACTTT.